These T cell receptor beta chains were read from a single sample in a study of shared clonotypes between healthy human individuals. The assay was immunoSEQ multiplex PCR, and TCRdb's table has in-frame clones only and misses some. Of millions of clones in the sample, about 93% were seen once. The sequenced sample was naive CD8+ T cells from PBMCs. These receptors were taken from a man aged 18 to 35 in good health. Some clones in this sample may be carry-over from other donors' samples. Both conserved end residues are part of each CDR3. Each record gives: D gene, J gene, clone size, V gene, CDR3 DNA, CDR3 protein. The D gene is left open where the match is weak. Clone size is not always given. Where it is, it says once, few, many or a class for expanded clones.

TRBD1 | TRBJ1-4 | . | TRBV11-3 | TGTGCCAGCAGCGAAGACAGGGATGAAAAACTGTTTTTT | CASSEDRDEKLFF
. | TRBJ2-6 | . | TRBV9 | TGTGCCAGCAGCACTCGACAGTCCTCTGGGGCCAACGTCCTGACTTTC | CASSTRQSSGANVLTF
. | TRBJ2-3 | . | TRBV5-1 | TGCGCCAGCAGCTTGGACCCTCCAGATACGCAGTATTTT | CASSLDPPDTQYF
TRBD2 | TRBJ2-5 | . | TRBV28 | TGTGCCAGCAGTTTCTGGCGGGAGGGCCGAGAGACCCAGTACTTC | CASSFWREGRETQYF
TRBD1 | TRBJ2-7 | . | TRBV5-6 | TGTGCCAGCAGCTTGTCCCCGGGACAGGGCTACGAGCAGTACTTC | CASSLSPGQGYEQYF
TRBD1 | TRBJ2-7 | once | TRBV4-1 | TGCGCCAGCAGCCAACGGGACAGGGCTGGCGAGCAGTACTTC | CASSQRDRAGEQYF
. | TRBJ2-7 | . | TRBV11-2 | TGTGCCAGCAGCCATAGACTAGTGGGCTACGAGCAGTACTTC | CASSHRLVGYEQYF
TRBD1 | TRBJ1-5 | . | TRBV2 | TGTGCCAGCAGTACGGACAGGGCGGGGGATCAGCCCCAGCATTTT | CASSTDRAGDQPQHF
. | TRBJ2-7 | . | TRBV5-1 | TGCGCCAGTAGAGCGGACAGCTCCTACGAGCAGTACTTC | CASRADSSYEQYF
. | TRBJ1-1 | . | TRBV28 | TGTGCCAGCAGGTCTCCGTTGGGTAATCCTAATGGGAACACTGAAGCTTTCTTT | CASRSPLGNPNGNTEAFF
. | TRBJ2-7 | . | TRBV11-2 | TGTGCCAGCAGCTTAGTGGGATCTCTCGAGCAGTACTTC | CASSLVGSLEQYF
TRBD1 | TRBJ2-7 | . | TRBV28 | TGTGCCCTAGCCTCAGGGACAGGGACCTACGAGCAGTACTTC | CALASGTGTYEQYF
. | TRBJ1-5 | . | TRBV27 | TGTGCCAGCAGTTTAGCAGGGAAGGGTCAGCCCCAGCATTTT | CASSLAGKGQPQHF
TRBD2 | TRBJ2-5 | . | TRBV30 | TGTGCCTGGAGTGTTGAGGGGGCCCCTTGGGTTGCTAGCGGGAAACAGACCCAGTACTTC | CAWSVEGAPWVASGKQTQYF
. | TRBJ1-1 | . | TRBV5-1 | TGCGCCAGCAGTTACTTCTCTTCCCGGGACGGAGGACCGAACACTGAAGCTTTCTTT | CASSYFSSRDGGPNTEAFF
TRBD2 | TRBJ2-3 | . | TRBV6-4 | TGTGCCAGCAGAGAAACCGGGACCGGGAGGGATACGCAGTATTTT | CASRETGTGRDTQYF
. | TRBJ2-3 | . | TRBV6-5 | TGTGCCAGCAGTTTTAGCTTCACAGATACGCAGTATTTT | CASSFSFTDTQYF
. | TRBJ1-1 | . | TRBV28 | TGTGCCAGCAGCGAAAGATGGGGCGGTCTGAACACTGAAGCTTTCTTT | CASSERWGGLNTEAFF
TRBD1 | TRBJ2-4 | . | TRBV7-9 | TGTGCCAGCAGCCCTCCCGGGACAGCAAAAAACATTCAGTACTTC | CASSPPGTAKNIQYF
. | TRBJ1-2 | . | TRBV28 | TGTGCCAGCAGTTTCCCCCGTACCCGAGGTAACTATGGCTACACCTTC | CASSFPRTRGNYGYTF
TRBD1 | TRBJ1-5 | . | TRBV15 | TGTGCCACCAGCAGAGGGGCAGGGGGGATTCAGCCCCAGCATTTT | CATSRGAGGIQPQHF
. | TRBJ1-5 | . | TRBV27 | TGTGCCAGCAGTCATGGAGGGGATCAGCCCCAGCATTTT | CASSHGGDQPQHF
TRBD2 | TRBJ2-7 | . | TRBV19 | TGTGCCAGTAGTGAATCTAGCGGGAGGCAATACGAGCAGTACTTC | CASSESSGRQYEQYF
TRBD2 | TRBJ2-1 | . | TRBV7-3 | TGTGCCAGCAGCCCACCGGGACTAGCGGTGCAGTTCTTC | CASSPPGLAVQFF
. | TRBJ2-5 | . | TRBV6-4 | TGTGCCAGCAGGAGCTGGGGGACCCAGTACTTC | CASRSWGTQYF
TRBD1 | TRBJ2-5 | . | TRBV5-6 | TGTGCCAGCAGCCCTGGCAGGGGGGAGACCCAGTACTTC | CASSPGRGETQYF
. | TRBJ2-1 | . | TRBV27 | TGTGCCAGCAGGAGCCAGGGACGGTGGTTTAATGAGCAGTTCTTC | CASRSQGRWFNEQFF
. | TRBJ1-1 | . | TRBV5-6 | TGTGCCAGCAGCCCATTACGCCCCAGGGAGGGGAACACTGAAGCTTTCTTT | CASSPLRPREGNTEAFF
. | TRBJ2-2 | . | TRBV28 | TGTGCCAGCAGTTATGTAAACACCGGGGAGCTGTTTTTT | CASSYVNTGELFF
TRBD2 | TRBJ2-1 | . | TRBV4-1 | TGCGCCAGCAGCCAGAGCCCGGCCAGCGGGGTTAACAATGAGCAGTTCTTC | CASSQSPASGVNNEQFF
. | TRBJ2-3 | few | TRBV28 | TGTGCCAGCAGTAACACAGATACGCAGTATTTT | CASSNTDTQYF
. | TRBJ1-6 | . | TRBV2 | TGTGCCAGCAGCGAAGGGCCAGTCAGCCATAATTCACCCCTCCACTTT | CASSEGPVSHNSPLHF
. | TRBJ1-2 | . | TRBV5-5 | TGTGCCAGCAGCTTGGAGCGTAGGGGTGACTATGGCTACACCTTC | CASSLERRGDYGYTF
TRBD1 | TRBJ2-7 | . | TRBV7-9 | TGTGCCAGCAGCCCATGGGGGATGGGGACAGGATCCTACGAGCAGTACTTC | CASSPWGMGTGSYEQYF
. | TRBJ2-3 | . | TRBV7-3 | TGTGCCAGCAGCGCTCTAAGGACAGATACGCAGTATTTT | CASSALRTDTQYF
. | TRBJ2-1 | . | TRBV7-9 | TGTGCCAGCAGTCTAGGAGGGCCTAACAATGAGCAGTTCTTC | CASSLGGPNNEQFF
TRBD2 | TRBJ2-1 | . | TRBV7-9 | TGTGCCAGCAGCCCGGGACTAGCGGGAGTAGGTGACAATGAGCAGTTCTTC | CASSPGLAGVGDNEQFF
TRBD2 | TRBJ2-3 | . | TRBV28 | TGTGCCAGCAGCCCATCGACTAGCGATGGAACAGATACGCAGTATTTT | CASSPSTSDGTDTQYF
. | TRBJ2-3 | . | TRBV9 | TGTGCCAGCAGCGTAGTAGGGAGTCTGGATACGCAGTATTTT | CASSVVGSLDTQYF
. | TRBJ2-3 | . | TRBV7-8 | TGTGCCAGCAGCTCCCCCACAGGGAAAACTCGGAGCGGAGATACGCAGTATTTT | CASSSPTGKTRSGDTQYF
TRBD1 | TRBJ2-1 | once | TRBV27 | TGTGCCAGCAGTTTAGTCGGACAGGGGGCGCAAAATGAGCAGTTCTTC | CASSLVGQGAQNEQFF